This T cell receptor beta chain was sequenced in a study of control samples from healthy donors and cancer patients (dated by TCRdb to the early 2020s). V and J are truncated by 1 base and 0 bases respectively, leaving an intervening sequence of 7 bases. Its CDR3 holds 15 amino acids, cysteine through phenylalanine. The CDR3 DNA has 45 bases and is translated from base 1. Sequences MNHNS (CDR1) and SASEGT (CDR2) are obtained from the germline V gene. Receptor amplification or capture employed the immunoSEQ multiplex PCR assay. What TCRdb holds here is the immuneACCESS table cut down to in-frame rearrangements. Part of the clones is not present; checked against another copy, under half of the missing clones reflect an unresolved V gene, and the others are unexplained. The sample profile shows tens of thousands of clones; around 90% of them were found once. About 8.6% of the sample comes from the top ten.

In its sample, this clone was seen a few times. What this receptor recognizes is not known. Base-call qualities are not available, and no considerably larger clone is one nucleotide away. The sequence is built from TRBV6-1 and TRBJ1-3; there is no confident call for the D gene. Source material: PBMCs. The sequence was collected from a woman aged 50 to 65 with colorectal cancer. The CDR3 reads CASSEDHVSGNTIYF. The DNA sequence is as follows: TGTGCCAGCAGTGAAGATCACGTCTCTGGAAACACCATATATTTT.